This TCR beta chain is drawn from a study of shared clonotypes between healthy human individuals. This CDR3 has 10 amino acids. CDR1 and CDR2 from the germline V gene are KGHSH and LQKENI. V dropped 6 bases and J dropped 4 bases, with 1 base sitting between them. Deep-level settings were used for running the assay. In the study's own analysis: ImmunoSEQ junction-only sequences lacked quality scores, so their filtering differed. The protocol was immunoSEQ multiplex PCR, while the TCRdb copy is restricted to in-frame clones and leaves out a portion. V and J calls and clone size follow that table, whereas D and trimming were derived from the DNA. This table has fewer than 650,000 clones, 70% to 80% appearing once. Concerning this clone: Its target is not known.

Whole-study results and caveats: Among donors, the sharing of clonotypes was expected to be influenced by sequencing depth. The low donor count limited represented genetic and exposure-history diversity.

This receptor was obtained from a woman aged 40 to 55 in good health. Some clones in this sample may be carry-over from other donors' samples. This rearrangement joins TRBV18 to TRBJ1-3; D not certain. Sequencing was performed on PBMCs. The DNA for the CDR3 is TGTGCCAGCTCCGGAAACACCATATATTTT. This sequence encodes CASSGNTIYF.